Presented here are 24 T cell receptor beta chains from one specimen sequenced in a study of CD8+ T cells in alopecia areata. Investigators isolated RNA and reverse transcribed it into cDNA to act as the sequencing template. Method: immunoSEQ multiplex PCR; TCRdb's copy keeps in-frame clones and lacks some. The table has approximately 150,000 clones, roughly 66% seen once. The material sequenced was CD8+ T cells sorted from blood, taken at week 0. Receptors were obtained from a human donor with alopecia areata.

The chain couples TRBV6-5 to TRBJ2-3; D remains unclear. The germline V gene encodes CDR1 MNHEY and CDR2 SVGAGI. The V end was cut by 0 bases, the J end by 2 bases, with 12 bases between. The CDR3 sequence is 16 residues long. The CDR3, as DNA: TGTGCCAGCAGTTACTCGAGTGTCACCCACACAGATACGCAGTATTTT. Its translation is CASSYSSVTHTDTQYF.

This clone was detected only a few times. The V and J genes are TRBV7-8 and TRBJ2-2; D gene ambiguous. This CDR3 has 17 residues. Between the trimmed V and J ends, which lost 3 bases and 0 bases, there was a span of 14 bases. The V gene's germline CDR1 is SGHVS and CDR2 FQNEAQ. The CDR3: CASSLPVGFANTGELFF. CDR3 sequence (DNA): TGTGCCAGCAGCTTGCCCGTGGGCTTCGCGAACACCGGGGAGCTGTTTTTT.

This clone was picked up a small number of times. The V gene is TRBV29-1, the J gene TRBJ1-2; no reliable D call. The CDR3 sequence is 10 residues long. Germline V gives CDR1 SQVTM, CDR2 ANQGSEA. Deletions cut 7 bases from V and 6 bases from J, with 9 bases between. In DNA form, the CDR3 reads TGCAGCGGGAGCTCGGATGGCTACACCTTC. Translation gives CSGSSDGYTF.

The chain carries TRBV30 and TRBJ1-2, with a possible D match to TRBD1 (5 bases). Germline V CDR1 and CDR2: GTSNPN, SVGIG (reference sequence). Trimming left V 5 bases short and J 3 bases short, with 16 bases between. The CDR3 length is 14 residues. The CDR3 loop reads CAWDSIGGYYGYTF. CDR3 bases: TGTGCCTGGGATTCTATTGGGGGATACTATGGCTACACCTTC.

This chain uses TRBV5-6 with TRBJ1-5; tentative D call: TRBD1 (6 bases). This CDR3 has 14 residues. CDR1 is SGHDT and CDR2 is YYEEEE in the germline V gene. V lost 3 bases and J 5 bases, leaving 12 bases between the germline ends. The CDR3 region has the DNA TGTGCCAGCAGCTGGGGACAAGGGTATCAGCCCCAGCATTTT. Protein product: CASSWGQGYQPQHF.

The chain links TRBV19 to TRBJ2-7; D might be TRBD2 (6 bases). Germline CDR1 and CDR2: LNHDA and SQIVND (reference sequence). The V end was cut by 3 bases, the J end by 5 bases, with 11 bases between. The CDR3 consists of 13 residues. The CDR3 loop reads CASSIGGSDEQYF. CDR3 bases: TGTGCCAGTAGTATCGGGGGTAGCGACGAGCAGTACTTC.

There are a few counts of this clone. CDR3 amino acids: CASSRGGLTEAFF. The CDR3 DNA reads TGCGCCAGCAGCCGCGGGGGGCTTACTGAAGCTTTCTTT. This chain joins TRBV4-1 and TRBJ1-1; maybe TRBD1 (6 bases). This CDR3 is 13 amino acids long. V lost 4 bases to trimming and J lost 5 bases, with 11 bases between them. Germline values: CDR1 MGHRA, CDR2 YSYEKL.

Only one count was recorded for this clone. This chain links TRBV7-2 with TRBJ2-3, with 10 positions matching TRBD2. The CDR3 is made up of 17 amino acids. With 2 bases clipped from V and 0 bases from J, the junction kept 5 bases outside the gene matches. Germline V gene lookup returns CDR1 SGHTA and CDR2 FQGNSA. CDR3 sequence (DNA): TGTGCCAGCAGCTTATCAGGACTAGCGGCCAGCACAGATACGCAGTATTTT. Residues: CASSLSGLAASTDTQYF.

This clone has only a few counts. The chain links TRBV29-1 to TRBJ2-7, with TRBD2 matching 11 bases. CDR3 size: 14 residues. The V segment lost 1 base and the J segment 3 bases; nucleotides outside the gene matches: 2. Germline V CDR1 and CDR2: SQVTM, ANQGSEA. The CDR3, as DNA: TGCAGCGTTGAAGCAGGGACTAGCGGCTACGAGCAGTACTTC. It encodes CSVEAGTSGYEQYF.

The CDR3 reads CASSLAQGAYNEQFF. The CDR3 DNA sequence: TGTGCCAGCAGCTTGGCGCAGGGAGCCTACAATGAGCAGTTCTTC. The chain joins TRBV5-6 to TRBJ2-1; tentatively, D is TRBD1 or TRBD2 (5 bases each). The CDR3 covers 15 residues. Trimming pared 0 bases from V and 2 bases from J, leaving 9 bases between. The germline gives CDR1 SGHDT, CDR2 YYEEEE.

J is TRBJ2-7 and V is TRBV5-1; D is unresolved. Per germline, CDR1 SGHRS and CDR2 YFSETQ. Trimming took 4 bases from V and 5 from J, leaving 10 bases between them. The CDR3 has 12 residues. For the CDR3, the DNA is TGCGCCAGCAGCGGGGTGGCGGACGAGCAGTACTTC. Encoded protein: CASSGVADEQYF.

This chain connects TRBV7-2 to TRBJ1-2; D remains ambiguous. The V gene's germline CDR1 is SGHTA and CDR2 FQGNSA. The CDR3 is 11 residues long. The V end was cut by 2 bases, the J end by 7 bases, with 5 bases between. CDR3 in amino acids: CASSLRFGYTF. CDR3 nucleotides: TGTGCCAGCAGCTTAAGGTTTGGCTACACCTTC.

DNA of the CDR3: TGCGCCAGCGCTGGGGGTTCAGAACGGGACATTCAGTACTTC. This gives the protein CASAGGSERDIQYF. The chain uses TRBV5-1 and TRBJ2-4; D possibly uses TRBD1 or TRBD2 (5 bases each). The CDR3 spans 14 residues. V was pared by 7 bases and J by 8 bases, with 19 bases between. CDR1 and CDR2 from the germline V gene are SGHRS and YFSETQ.

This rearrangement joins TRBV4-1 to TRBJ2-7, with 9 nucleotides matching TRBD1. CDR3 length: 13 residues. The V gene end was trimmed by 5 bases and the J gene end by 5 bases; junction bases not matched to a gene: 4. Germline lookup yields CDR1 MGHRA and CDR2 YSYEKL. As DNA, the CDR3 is TGCGCCAGCAGCGGGACAGGGATCAACGAGCAGTACTTC. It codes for CASSGTGINEQYF.

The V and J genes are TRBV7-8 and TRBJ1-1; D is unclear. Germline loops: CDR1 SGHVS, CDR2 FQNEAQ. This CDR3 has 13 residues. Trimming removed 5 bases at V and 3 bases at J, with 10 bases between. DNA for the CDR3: TGTGCCAGCAGCCGCCTTCGGGACACTGAAGCTTTCTTT. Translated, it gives CASSRLRDTEAFF.

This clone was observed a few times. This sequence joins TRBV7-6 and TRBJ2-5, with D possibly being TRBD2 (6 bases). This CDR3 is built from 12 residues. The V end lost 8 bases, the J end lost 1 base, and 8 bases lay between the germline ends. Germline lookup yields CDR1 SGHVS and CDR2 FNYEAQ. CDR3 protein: CASGRGQETQYF. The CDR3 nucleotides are TGTGCCAGCGGGCGGGGCCAAGAGACCCAGTACTTC.

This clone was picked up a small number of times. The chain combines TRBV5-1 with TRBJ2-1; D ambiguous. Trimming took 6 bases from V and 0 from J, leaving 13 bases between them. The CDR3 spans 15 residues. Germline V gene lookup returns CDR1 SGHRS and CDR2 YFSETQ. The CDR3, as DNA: TGCGCCAGCACCAATGGTTTGGACTCCTACAATGAGCAGTTCTTC. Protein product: CASTNGLDSYNEQFF. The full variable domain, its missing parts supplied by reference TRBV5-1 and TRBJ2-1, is KAGVTQTPRYLIKTRGQQVTLSCSPISGHRSVSWYQQTPGQGLQFLFEYFSETQRNKGNFPGRFSGRQFSNSRSEMNVSTLELGDSALYLCASTNGLDSYNEQFFGPGTRLTVL.

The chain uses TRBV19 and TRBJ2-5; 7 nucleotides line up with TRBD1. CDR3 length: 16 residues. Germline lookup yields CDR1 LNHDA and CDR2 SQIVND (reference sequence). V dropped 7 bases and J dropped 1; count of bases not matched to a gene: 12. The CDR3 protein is CASNEDRAQGQETQYF. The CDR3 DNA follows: TGTGCCAGTAACGAAGACAGGGCTCAAGGCCAAGAGACCCAGTACTTC.

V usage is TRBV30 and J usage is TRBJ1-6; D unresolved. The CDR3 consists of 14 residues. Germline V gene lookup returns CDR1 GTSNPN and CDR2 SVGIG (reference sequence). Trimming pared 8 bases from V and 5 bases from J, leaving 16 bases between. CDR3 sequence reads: CAVRPRRNNSPLHF. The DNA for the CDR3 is TGTGCCGTGCGACCTCGCAGAAATAATTCACCCCTCCACTTT. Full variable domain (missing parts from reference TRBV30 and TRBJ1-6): SQTIHQWPATLVQPVGSPLSLECTVEGTSNPNLYWYRQAAGRGLQLLFYSVGIGQISSEVPQNLSASRPQDRQFILSSKKLLLSDSGFYLCAVRPRRNNSPLHFGNGTRLTVT.

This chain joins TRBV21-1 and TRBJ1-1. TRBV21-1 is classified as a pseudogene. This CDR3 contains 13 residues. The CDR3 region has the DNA TGTGCCAGCCGAGGCGGCGGGGGCACTGAAGCTTTCTTT. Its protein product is CASRGGGGTEAFF.

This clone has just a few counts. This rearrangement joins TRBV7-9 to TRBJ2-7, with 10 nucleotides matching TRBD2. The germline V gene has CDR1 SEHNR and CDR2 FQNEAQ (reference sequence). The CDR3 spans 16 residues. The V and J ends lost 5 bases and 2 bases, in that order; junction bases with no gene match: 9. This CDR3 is CASSQISGGPPYEQYF. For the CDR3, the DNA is TGTGCCAGCAGCCAGATTAGCGGGGGGCCCCCCTACGAGCAGTACTTC.

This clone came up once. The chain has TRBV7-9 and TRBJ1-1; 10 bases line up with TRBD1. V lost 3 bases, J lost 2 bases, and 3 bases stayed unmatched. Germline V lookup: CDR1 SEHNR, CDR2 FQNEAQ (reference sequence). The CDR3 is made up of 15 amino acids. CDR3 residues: CASSFRDRGNTEAFF. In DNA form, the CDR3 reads TGTGCCAGCAGCTTTAGGGACAGGGGAAACACTGAAGCTTTCTTT.

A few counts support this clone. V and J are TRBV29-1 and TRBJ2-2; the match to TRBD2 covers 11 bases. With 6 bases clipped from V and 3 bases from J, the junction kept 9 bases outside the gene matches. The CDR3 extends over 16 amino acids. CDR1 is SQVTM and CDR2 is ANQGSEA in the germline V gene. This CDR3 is CSVAIAGGLHTGELFF. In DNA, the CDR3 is TGCAGCGTCGCGATAGCGGGGGGGCTTCACACCGGGGAGCTGTTTTTT.

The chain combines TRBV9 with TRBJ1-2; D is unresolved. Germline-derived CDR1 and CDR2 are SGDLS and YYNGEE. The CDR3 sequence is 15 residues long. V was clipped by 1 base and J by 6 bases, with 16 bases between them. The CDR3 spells CASSVREGFPHGYTF. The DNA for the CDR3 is TGTGCCAGCAGCGTACGGGAGGGATTCCCGCATGGCTACACCTTC.